This T cell receptor (beta chain) was documented in a study of blood T cell repertoires in COVID-19. This CDR3 region has 13 residues. The V gene lost 6 bases and the J gene lost 0 bases, with 8 bases spanning the gap. Germline-derived CDR1 and CDR2 are WSHSY and SAAADI. The method was immunoSEQ multiplex PCR; TCRdb's version includes in-frame clones alone and lacks a portion of them. The sample lists some 140,000 clones, about 80% occurring once. This receptor was obtained from a middle-aged man with acute COVID-19. The V call is TRBV10-2, the J call TRBJ1-1; D remains unclear. The specimen sequenced was PBMCs or T cells enriched from blood (not recorded which). The CDR3 protein is CASRGSLNTEAFF. The CDR3 DNA is TGCGCCAGCAGGGGCTCCTTGAACACTGAAGCTTTCTTT.